Listed below are T cell receptor beta chains from one sample, sequenced in a study of cytomegalovirus exposure and HLA in healthy donors. Using immunoSEQ multiplex PCR, the repertoire was profiled, and TCRdb retains in-frame clones only, with some absent. The sample yields fewer than 75,000 clones, roughly four fifths seen once. Sequenced sample: PBMCs. These receptors all stem from a man between 65 and 85 years old in good health and CMV-seronegative. CDR3s include the opening cysteine and the closing phenylalanine or tryptophan. Each record gives: V gene, D gene, J gene, clone size, CDR3 DNA, CDR3 protein. A D gene is named only where the DNA matches it firmly. A row's size may be missing; if present it is once, few, many or a size class.

>TRBV2|TRBD1|TRBJ2-5|-
TGTGCCAGCAGTGAACAGGGGCAGGGACAGAAGACCCAGTACTTC
CASSEQGQGQKTQYF
>TRBV4-1|-|TRBJ1-3|-
TGCGCCAGCAGCCGACAAGGGGTGGCCCTCTCTGGAAACACCATATATTTT
CASSRQGVALSGNTIYF
>TRBV5-1|-|TRBJ2-1|once
TGCGCCAGCAGCCCGGACATGAGCTCCTACAATGAGCAGTTCTTC
CASSPDMSSYNEQFF
>TRBV7-2|-|TRBJ2-7|-
TGTGCCAGCAGCTTAGCAGGGGTTGGAGAGCAGTACTTC
CASSLAGVGEQYF
>TRBV5-5|-|TRBJ1-5|-
TGTGCCAGCAGCTTGGATCAGGCAGGGCAGCCCCAGCATTTT
CASSLDQAGQPQHF
>TRBV19|TRBD2|TRBJ2-2|-
TGTGCCAGTAGTATAGTGGGGACTAGGCGAACCGGGGAGCTGTTTTTT
CASSIVGTRRTGELFF
>TRBV9|TRBD2|TRBJ2-7|-
TGTGCCAGCAGCAAAACTAGCGGGAGTGATGAGCAGTACTTC
CASSKTSGSDEQYF
>TRBV6-6|TRBD1|TRBJ2-7|-
TGTGCCAGCAGTTCGACAGGGGGTAGGAGCGAGCAGTACTTC
CASSSTGGRSEQYF
>TRBV4-3|-|TRBJ2-7|-
TGCGCCAGCAGCCAAGGGCCCCAAGCGGACGACTACGAGCAGTACTTC
CASSQGPQADDYEQYF
>TRBV4-3|-|TRBJ2-2|-
TGCGCCAGCAGCCAAGACAGCGGACCCGGGGAGCTGTTTTTT
CASSQDSGPGELFF
>TRBV4-3|TRBD1|TRBJ2-5|-
TGCGCCAGCAGCCAAACACAGGGGGTCGGGACCCAGTACTTC
CASSQTQGVGTQYF
>TRBV19|TRBD1|TRBJ2-1|-
TGTGCCAGTAGTCCTCACCTACCCGGGACAGGGGGGATTGAGCAGTTCTTC
CASSPHLPGTGGIEQFF
>TRBV28|TRBD2|TRBJ2-3|-
TGTGCCAGCAGAAGGGGACTAGCGGGGGGCACAGATACGCAGTATTTT
CASRRGLAGGTDTQYF
>TRBV7-8|-|TRBJ1-5|-
TGTGCCAGCAGCTTAGAACAGAGCAATCAGCCCCAGCATTTT
CASSLEQSNQPQHF
>TRBV21-1|-|TRBJ1-2|-
TGTGCCTTAGATAATAAAGGGACAGCACATGACTATGGCTACACCTTC
CALDNKGTAHDYGYTF
>TRBV30|TRBD1|TRBJ1-2|-
TGTGCCTGGAGTGGCGGGACAGTCTATGGCTACACCTTC
CAWSGGTVYGYTF
>TRBV10-2|-|TRBJ2-1|-
TGCGCCAGCAGTGGCGGGACAGCGGATTTATACAATGAGCAGTTCTTC
CASSGGTADLYNEQFF
>TRBV15|TRBD2|TRBJ2-3|-
TGTGCCACCAGCCTAGCGGGAGCGGGCACAGATACGCAGTATTTT
CATSLAGAGTDTQYF
>TRBV11-2|-|TRBJ2-7|-
TGTGCCAGCAGTCAACGCGGGGGCACGGGCGAGCAGTACTTC
CASSQRGGTGEQYF
>TRBV18|TRBD1|TRBJ2-7|-
TGTGCCAGCTCTCCCGGGACAGGGTCCTACGAGCAGTACTTC
CASSPGTGSYEQYF
>TRBV7-8|TRBD2|TRBJ2-2|-
TGTGCCAGCAGCTTTGGGACTAGCGGAATTGGGGGCGGGGAGCTGTTTTTT
CASSFGTSGIGGGELFF
>TRBV30|-|TRBJ1-1|-
TGTGCCTGGAGGGAACAGGGGAACACTGAAGCTTTCTTT
CAWREQGNTEAFF
>TRBV19|TRBD2|TRBJ2-7|once
TGTGCCAGTGCTGCTCTAGCGGGGGGGAACTACGAGCAGTACTTC
CASAALAGGNYEQYF
>TRBV30|TRBD2|TRBJ2-1|once
TGTGCCTGGTCGACTAGCGGACTTTCCTACAATGAGCAGTTCTTC
CAWSTSGLSYNEQFF
>TRBV6-5|-|TRBJ1-4|few
TGTGCCAGCAGTTACTCACCCCGCGCAACTAATGAAAAACTGTTTTTT
CASSYSPRATNEKLFF
>TRBV9|TRBD2|TRBJ2-1|-
TGTGCCAGCAGTCCAGAGACTCAACTAGCGGGAGTTCACAATGAGCAGTTCTTC
CASSPETQLAGVHNEQFF
>TRBV5-4|TRBD1|TRBJ1-4|few
TGTGCCAGCAGCCCGCGACAGGGAACTAATGAAAAACTGTTTTTT
CASSPRQGTNEKLFF
>TRBV6-5|TRBD2|TRBJ2-1|-
TGTGCCAGCAGGCTAGCGGGAGTGAATGAGCAGTTCTTC
CASRLAGVNEQFF
>TRBV30|-|TRBJ1-2|-
TGTGCCTGGAGTGAGGGGGACTATGGCTACACCTTC
CAWSEGDYGYTF
>TRBV27|TRBD1|TRBJ2-1|-
TGTGCCAGCAGCGACAGGGCTGACGGGAATGAGCAGTTCTTC
CASSDRADGNEQFF
>TRBV19|-|TRBJ1-2|-
TGTGCCAGTAGTAATTTACCGGGACAATGGGACTATGGCTACACCTTC
CASSNLPGQWDYGYTF
>TRBV19|TRBD1|TRBJ2-4|-
TGTGCCAGTAGGGGGACAGGGACCGAAAACATTCAGTACTTC
CASRGTGTENIQYF
>TRBV4-1|TRBD1|TRBJ1-2|-
TGCGCCAGCAGCCAAGGGACAGGGGGCCCTTTTAACTATGGCTACACCTTC
CASSQGTGGPFNYGYTF
>TRBV6-1|-|TRBJ2-7|-
TGTGCCAGCAGTGAAACAGGCGAGCAGTACTTC
CASSETGEQYF
>TRBV5-5|TRBD1|TRBJ2-7|-
TGTGCCAGCAGTATCACCGGGACAGCCTACGAGCAGTACTTC
CASSITGTAYEQYF
>TRBV29-1|-|TRBJ1-3|-
TGCAGCGTTTTGGGGAGCTCTGGAAACACCATATATTTT
CSVLGSSGNTIYF
>TRBV15|-|TRBJ1-3|-
TGTGCCACCAGCCCAGTCCTCCAGGGTTTCGGAAACACCATATATTTT
CATSPVLQGFGNTIYF
>TRBV11-2|TRBD1|TRBJ1-6|-
TGTGCCAGCAGCTTAGCGGGACAGGGAGTGGATAATTCACCCCTCCACTTT
CASSLAGQGVDNSPLHF
>TRBV30|-|TRBJ2-2|-
TGTGCCTGGAGTAAAGGGGATGGGTCACCCGGGGAGCTGTTTTTT
CAWSKGDGSPGELFF
>TRBV28|-|TRBJ2-2|-
TGTGCCAGCAGTTCCCTCACCGGGGAGCTGTTTTTT
CASSSLTGELFF
>TRBV15|-|TRBJ2-7|once
TGTGCCACCAGCACGGGGGAGGGGGGGGGCTCCTACGAGCAGTACTTC
CATSTGEGGGSYEQYF
>TRBV2|-|TRBJ1-3|-
TGTGCCAGCACCCCGTCATACACGGGAAACACCATATATTTT
CASTPSYTGNTIYF
>TRBV6-5|TRBD2|TRBJ2-1|-
TGTGCCAGCAGTTATAGGGCGGGAGGGGGCAATGAGCAGTTCTTC
CASSYRAGGGNEQFF
>TRBV5-1|-|TRBJ2-3|-
TGCGCCAGCAGCATAGGACAGCCTAGCACAGATACGCAGTATTTT
CASSIGQPSTDTQYF
>TRBV9|TRBD1|TRBJ2-6|-
TGTGCCAGCAGCATAACACCGGGACAGGCGTACTCTGGGGCCAACGTCCTGACTTTC
CASSITPGQAYSGANVLTF
>TRBV7-3|-|TRBJ2-3|-
TGTGCCAGCTCCCCGGGAGCTTTCACAGATACGCAGTATTTT
CASSPGAFTDTQYF
>TRBV19|-|TRBJ1-4|-
TGTGCCAGTATCGGGGTTAATTATGAAAAACTGTTTTTT
CASIGVNYEKLFF
>TRBV9|-|TRBJ1-2|-
TGTGCCAGCAGCGTAGCAGGGTATGGCTACACCTTC
CASSVAGYGYTF
>TRBV10-2|-|TRBJ2-1|-
TGCGCCAGCAGCGACCCGCCGTCGCCCCTATTGGAACGTCAGGATGAGCAGTTCTTC
CASSDPPSPLLERQDEQFF
>TRBV7-2|-|TRBJ1-2|-
TGTGCCAGCAGTTTGGGCAGTCCCTATGGCTACACCTTC
CASSLGSPYGYTF
>TRBV6-5|-|TRBJ2-3|-
TGTGCCAGCACGACTAGGCCGGGAAATACGCAGTATTTT
CASTTRPGNTQYF
>TRBV6-5|TRBD1|TRBJ2-7|-
TGTGCCAGCAGTTACTCCGGGACAGTAATTTTC
CASSYSGTVIF
>TRBV6-1|TRBD1|TRBJ1-4|-
TGTGCCAGCAGGCAGACAGGGGGTAATGAAAAACTGTTTTTT
CASRQTGGNEKLFF